Listed here is a single T cell receptor (beta chain). This clone's antigen is unknown. Base qualities were left out, and no much larger clone turns up one base away. The data derive from a study of blood T cell repertoires in COVID-19 (dated by TCRdb to the early 2020s). Notes on the research overall: Samples from collaborators originated in the United States, Italy and Spain and spanned both the acute and convalescent phases of COVID-19. The samples were drawn from the first 160 participants of the ongoing ImmuneRACE study and from 1,254 subjects provided by 6 global collaborators. The material from the prospective study consisted of cDNA or gDNA derived from T cells, B-cell-depleted T cells, or PBMCs. Sample metadata almost always included a de-identified subject ID, COVID-19 status, age in years and sex. Where HLA class I and class II types were available, the types were taken from metadata supplied by the sample provider, not from assay-based typing. The repertoires were released in a freely available public database intended as a resource for research on the immune response to SARS-CoV-2. Deeply sampled blood TCRbeta repertoires from subjects exposed to, actively infected with, or recovered from COVID-19 were included in the dataset.

CDR3 length: 18 amino acids, cysteine to phenylalanine. Kept here is only the CDR3 DNA, which spans 54 bases and is read in frame from base 1. According to the germline V gene, CDR1 reads KGHSH and CDR2 reads LQKENI. Germline trimming amounts to 3 bases on V and 5 bases on J, with 10 as the count of junction bases outside the gene matches. The study at large found these results: Clinical and demographic metadata were provided uncurated, with the amount varying by source and participant.

TCRbeta CDR3 regions were amplified from genomic DNA using the immunoSEQ Assay, a bias-controlled multiplex PCR. Regarding the original processing steps: The number of nucleated cells in each sample was estimated from the amplification of reference gene primers within the assay. To quantify the absolute abundance of each unique TCRbeta CDR3 rearrangement, sequence reads were collapsed and filtered. For each sample, productive Simpson clonality was calculated as the square root of Simpson's diversity index across productive rearrangements. TCRdb retrieved this table from immuneACCESS and kept in-frame rearrangements only. Not all clones are present; in checked studies, unresolved V genes account for under half, and no reason is known for the remainder. That table is the source of V, J and clone size, and D and trimming were worked out from the DNA. The sample table lists 250,000 or so clones, around nine tenths of them with a count of one. The ten largest clones capture more than 10% of the sample.

Enrolling through a virtual design, the prospective study's participants ranged in age from roughly 18 to 90 years and lived across 20 to 25 United States geographic areas. In the prospective study, cohorts were assigned on the basis of participant-reported clinical history obtained from a screening survey and a study questionnaire. Recovered participants in ImmuneRACE Cohort 3 were defined by two consecutive negative NP/OP PCR tests, clearance by a healthcare professional, or resolution of symptoms. In the prospective study, mobile phlebotomists collected whole blood, serum and a nasopharyngeal or oropharyngeal swab from each participant. Participants in the prospective study had the option to provide additional blood draws and questionnaires over a roughly 2-month period. Blood samples from the prospective study were shipped frozen or at room temperature prior to DNA extraction.

The chain joins TRBV18 to TRBJ2-2; 12 junctional bases match TRBD1. The source of this sequence is a man under 40 who had recovered from COVID-19. Source material: PBMCs or T cells enriched from blood (not recorded which). The sequenced DNA is TGTGCCAGCTCACCCTTCGGGACAGGGGGCGCCGGGACCGGGGAGCTGTTTTTT. Its protein reads: CASSPFGTGGAGTGELFF. Where the CDR3 stops, the reference TRBV18 and TRBJ2-2 genes take over; the full variable domain is NAGVMQNPRHLVRRRGQEARLRCSPMKGHSHVYWYRQLPEEGLKFMVYLQKENIIDESGMPKERFSAEFPKEGPSILRIQQVVRGDSAAYFCASSPFGTGGAGTGELFFGEGSRLTVL.